The rows below give T cell receptor beta chains drawn from one sample of a study of blood T cell repertoires in COVID-19. This table comes from immunoSEQ multiplex PCR, and its TCRdb copy is limited to in-frame clones, with some not included. The sample holds 310,000 or so clones; roughly 90% are singletons and the top ten take 1.7%. Sequenced: PBMCs or T cells enriched from blood (not recorded which). All receptors derive from a woman under 30 with acute COVID-19. The CDR3 runs from the conserved cysteine through the conserved F or W. The order of the fields is V gene, clone size, D gene, J gene, CDR3 protein, CDR3 DNA. A D gene is named only where the DNA matches it firmly. Clone size is stated in some rows and not others, as once, few, many or a class when expanded.

V: TRBV2; size: .; D: .; J: TRBJ1-4; CDR3: CASSEQALLEKLFF; DNA: TGTGCCAGCAGTGAACAGGCGTTACTCGAAAAACTGTTTTTT
V: TRBV2; size: few; D: .; J: TRBJ2-2; CDR3: CASSDRTGFNTGELFF; DNA: TGTGCCAGCAGTGATAGAACAGGTTTTAACACCGGGGAGCTGTTTTTT
V: TRBV19; size: .; D: .; J: TRBJ1-6; CDR3: CASRRGWDNSPLHF; DNA: TGTGCCAGTCGGAGGGGATGGGATAATTCACCCCTCCACTTT
V: TRBV4-1; size: .; D: TRBD2; J: TRBJ2-1; CDR3: CASSQPRLAGVINEQFF; DNA: TGCGCCAGCAGCCAACCCCGACTAGCGGGAGTCATCAATGAGCAGTTCTTC
V: TRBV15; size: .; D: .; J: TRBJ2-1; CDR3: CATSRVSSRNEQFF; DNA: TGTGCCACCAGCAGAGTCAGTAGCCGCAATGAGCAGTTCTTC
V: TRBV6-2/TRBV6-3; size: .; D: .; J: TRBJ1-5; CDR3: CASSPSVFRDQPQHF; DNA: TGTGCCAGCAGTCCCTCAGTGTTCAGGGATCAGCCCCAGCATTTT
V: TRBV4-3; size: .; D: TRBD2; J: TRBJ2-7; CDR3: CASSQVAGMTPYEQYF; DNA: TGCGCCAGCAGCCAAGTAGCGGGCATGACTCCCTACGAGCAGTACTTC
V: TRBV15; size: .; D: .; J: TRBJ1-5; CDR3: CAWRNQPQHF; DNA: TGTGCTTGGCGGAATCAGCCCCAGCATTTT
V: TRBV7-2; size: .; D: .; J: TRBJ2-5; CDR3: CASRLGGAWETQYF; DNA: TGTGCCAGCAGGCTAGGGGGGGCTTGGGAGACCCAGTACTTC
V: TRBV29-1; size: .; D: .; J: TRBJ2-1; CDR3: CSPRDRYNEQFF; DNA: TGCAGCCCGCGGGACAGATACAATGAGCAGTTCTTC
V: TRBV6-1; size: once; D: TRBD2; J: TRBJ2-7; CDR3: CASSEGGGRASYEQYF; DNA: TGTGCCAGCAGTGAAGGCGGGGGGAGGGCCTCCTACGAGCAGTACTTC
V: TRBV7-9; size: .; D: .; J: TRBJ2-3; CDR3: CASSLDTQYF; DNA: TGTGCCAGCAGTCTGGATACGCAGTATTTT
V: TRBV4-1; size: .; D: TRBD1; J: TRBJ1-1; CDR3: CASSHGQGTTEAFF; DNA: TGCGCCAGCAGCCATGGACAGGGAACGACTGAAGCTTTCTTT
V: TRBV7-8; size: .; D: TRBD2; J: TRBJ2-1; CDR3: CASSTAAGLATNNEQFF; DNA: TGTGCCAGCAGCACAGCCGCGGGACTAGCGACAAACAATGAGCAGTTCTTC
V: TRBV4-1; size: .; D: TRBD2; J: TRBJ2-3; CDR3: CASSQPTSGASTDTQYF; DNA: TGCGCCAGCAGCCAACCGACTAGCGGAGCTAGCACAGATACGCAGTATTTT
V: TRBV5-4; size: .; D: TRBD1; J: TRBJ2-5; CDR3: CASSLERTGGGRVTQYF; DNA: TGTGCCAGCAGCTTGGAGAGGACAGGGGGCGGTCGGGTGACCCAGTACTTC
V: TRBV12-3/TRBV12-4; size: few; D: .; J: TRBJ2-1; CDR3: CASSSYNEQFF; DNA: TGTGCCAGCAGTTCATACAATGAGCAGTTCTTC
V: TRBV29-1; size: .; D: TRBD2; J: TRBJ2-1; CDR3: CSVEVRRTSVSPTNEQFF; DNA: TGCAGCGTTGAAGTTCGGAGGACTAGCGTCAGTCCAACCAATGAGCAGTTCTTC
V: TRBV14; size: .; D: .; J: TRBJ1-6; CDR3: CASSHRQSYNSPLHF; DNA: TGTGCCAGCAGCCACCGCCAGTCCTATAATTCACCCCTCCACTTT
V: TRBV5-1; size: .; D: TRBD2; J: TRBJ2-7; CDR3: CASSLLAGGSYEQYF; DNA: TGCGCCAGCAGCCTACTAGCGGGAGGCTCCTACGAGCAGTACTTC
V: TRBV2; size: .; D: .; J: TRBJ2-1; CDR3: CAKGYNEQFF; DNA: TGTGCCAAGGGGTACAATGAGCAGTTCTTC
V: TRBV3-1/TRBV3-2; size: once; D: TRBD1; J: TRBJ1-1; CDR3: CASSRGDRVFGAFF; DNA: TGTGCCAGCAGCCGCGGGGACAGGGTCTTTGGAGCTTTCTTT
V: TRBV15; size: .; D: .; J: TRBJ1-4; CDR3: CATSREGTATNEKLFF; DNA: TGTGCCACCAGCAGAGAAGGGACTGCAACTAATGAAAAACTGTTTTTT
V: TRBV2; size: .; D: .; J: TRBJ1-5; CDR3: CASRDAYNQPQHF; DNA: TGTGCCAGCCGGGATGCCTACAATCAGCCCCAGCATTTT
V: TRBV15; size: .; D: .; J: TRBJ2-1; CDR3: CATSRGEGGGSNNEQFF; DNA: TGTGCCACCAGCAGAGGCGAAGGTGGAGGTTCTAACAATGAGCAGTTCTTC
V: TRBV6-5; size: .; D: .; J: TRBJ1-2; CDR3: CASSRSGGKGYGYTF; DNA: TGTGCCAGCAGCCGTTCGGGGGGGAAGGGGTATGGCTACACCTTC
V: TRBV9; size: .; D: TRBD2; J: TRBJ2-7; CDR3: CASSVELAGPFGEQYF; DNA: TGTGCCAGCAGCGTTGAACTAGCGGGACCCTTCGGGGAGCAGTACTTC
V: TRBV28; size: .; D: TRBD1; J: TRBJ1-1; CDR3: CASSPRGTGLLNTEAFF; DNA: TGTGCCAGCAGCCCCCGGGGGACAGGGCTATTGAACACTGAAGCTTTCTTT
V: TRBV2; size: .; D: .; J: TRBJ2-1; CDR3: CASSVWVRGNEQFF; DNA: TGTGCCAGCAGTGTTTGGGTCCGGGGCAATGAGCAGTTCTTC
V: TRBV28; size: .; D: TRBD1; J: TRBJ1-2; CDR3: CASSLGTGGGYTF; DNA: TGTGCCAGCAGCCTCGGGACAGGGGGAGGCTACACCTTC
V: TRBV19; size: .; D: .; J: TRBJ2-7; CDR3: CASSIDLGARYEQYF; DNA: TGTGCCAGTAGTATAGATTTAGGGGCCCGCTACGAGCAGTACTTC
V: TRBV5-5; size: .; D: .; J: TRBJ2-1; CDR3: CASSHPGTYNEQFF; DNA: TGTGCCAGCAGCCATCCCGGGACTTACAATGAGCAGTTCTTC
V: TRBV2; size: .; D: .; J: TRBJ2-4; CDR3: CASQGSPGDIQYF; DNA: TGTGCCAGCCAGGGGTCCCCCGGCGACATTCAGTACTTC
V: TRBV7-7; size: .; D: TRBD1; J: TRBJ2-1; CDR3: CASSLGTGGHNEQFF; DNA: TGTGCTAGCAGCTTAGGGACAGGGGGCCACAATGAGCAGTTCTTC
V: TRBV28; size: .; D: .; J: TRBJ2-5; CDR3: CASMAELVGTQYF; DNA: TGTGCCAGCATGGCGGAACTAGTCGGGACCCAGTACTTC
V: TRBV20-1; size: .; D: .; J: TRBJ1-1; CDR3: CSVYYNTEAFF; DNA: TGCAGTGTGTACTATAACACTGAAGCTTTCTTT
V: TRBV5-1; size: .; D: TRBD2; J: TRBJ2-3; CDR3: CASSLSFRLASPDTQYF; DNA: TGCGCCAGCAGCTTGTCTTTTCGACTAGCAAGTCCAGATACGCAGTATTTT
V: TRBV29-1; size: few; D: .; J: TRBJ1-1; CDR3: CSVAPMNTEAFF; DNA: TGCAGCGTTGCCCCTATGAACACTGAAGCTTTCTTT
V: TRBV11-2; size: .; D: .; J: TRBJ2-7; CDR3: CASSSGGRQYF; DNA: TGTGCCAGCAGCTCCGGGGGTCGGCAGTACTTC
V: TRBV19; size: once; D: TRBD2; J: TRBJ2-1; CDR3: CASRRTGTSGSSYNEQFF; DNA: TGTGCCAGTAGGAGGACAGGGACTAGCGGGAGCTCCTACAATGAGCAGTTCTTC